The 17 T cell receptor beta chains below were found in one sample sequenced in a study of blood T cell repertoires in COVID-19. The repertoire was sequenced with immunoSEQ multiplex PCR; TCRdb's copy has only in-frame clones and lacks some. Of 310,000 or so clones in the sample, roughly 90% were seen once. Source material: peripheral blood. The receptors here all came from a man aged 18 to 29 who had recovered from COVID-19.

This sequence joins TRBV2 and TRBJ1-2; D may be TRBD1 (5 bases). The CDR3 extends over 18 amino acids. Germline CDR1 is SNHLY and CDR2 is FYNNEI. V lost 3 bases and J lost 7, with 27 bases in between. Here the CDR3 DNA reads TGTGCCAGCAGTGATCCCATCGGCTCCGGGGGGTTTGGTAGTGGCTACACCTTC. Translation gives CASSDPIGSGGFGSGYTF.

This clone was counted only a few times. The chain couples TRBV30 to TRBJ1-5; perhaps TRBD1 as D (6 bases). The CDR3 loop spans 15 amino acids. Between the trimmed V and J ends, which lost 0 bases and 6 bases, there was a span of 15 bases. Per germline, CDR1 GTSNPN and CDR2 SVGIG (reference sequence). DNA of the CDR3: TGTGCCTGGAGTGTATCGTCAGGGGCGGGTCAGCCCCAGCATTTT. Its protein is CAWSVSSGAGQPQHF.

The genes are TRBV6-2 or TRBV6-3 and TRBJ1-1; 10 bases line up with TRBD1. This CDR3 comprises 16 residues. CDR1 is MNHEY, CDR2 SVGEGT, per germline. V was pared by 2 bases and J by 4 bases, with 7 bases of the junction left unmatched. Written as DNA, the CDR3 is TGTGCCAGCAGTTACCGCGGACAGGGGGTTTTCACTGAAGCTTTCTTT. This gives the protein CASSYRGQGVFTEAFF.

This chain joins TRBV5-1 and TRBJ2-1; a weak D match, TRBD1 (5 bases). The CDR3 extends over 12 amino acids. CDR1 is SGHRS and CDR2 is YFSETQ in the germline V gene. V lost 3 bases and J 9 bases, leaving 10 bases between the germline ends. CDR3: CASSWTQGEQFF. In DNA, the CDR3 is TGCGCCAGCAGCTGGACGCAGGGTGAGCAGTTCTTC.

In this sample, this clone turned up once. The rearrangement uses TRBV9 and TRBJ2-1; no clear D gene. The CDR3 covers 11 residues. V was shortened by 0 bases and J by 10 bases, with 5 bases between the two germline ends. The germline CDR1 and CDR2 sequences are SGDLS and YYNGEE. CDR3 DNA sequence: TGTGCCAGCAGCGTAGGGCCGGAGCAGTTCTTC. This encodes CASSVGPEQFF.

V is TRBV10-1 and J is TRBJ2-3, with D perhaps matching TRBD2 (5 bases). With 2 bases removed from V and 4 bases from J, the gap between germline ends came to 10 bases. The germline V gene encodes CDR1 WNHNN and CDR2 SYGVQD (reference sequence). This CDR3 comprises 14 residues. The CDR3 is CASSEGGRSDTQYF. CDR3 sequence (DNA): TGCGCCAGCAGTGAGGGAGGTCGATCAGATACGCAGTATTTT.

This sequence joins TRBV28 and TRBJ1-2; D unresolved. Germline values: CDR1 MDHEN, CDR2 SYDVKM. This CDR3 region has 11 residues. V gave up 5 bases and J gave up 5 bases, with 6 bases separating them. CDR3 sequence: CASSVEYGYTF. The CDR3 DNA follows: TGTGCCAGCAGTGTGGAGTATGGCTACACCTTC.

This chain joins TRBV5-1 and TRBJ1-1; a possible D gene is TRBD1 (5 bases). Looked up from germline, CDR1 is SGHRS and CDR2 is YFSETQ. This CDR3 spans 13 amino acids. Between the trimmed V and J ends, which lost 0 bases and 6 bases, there was a span of 9 bases. CDR3 nucleotides: TGCGCCAGCAGCTTGGGGGCGGGACCTGAAGCTTTCTTT. This encodes CASSLGAGPEAFF. The full variable domain, its missing parts supplied by reference TRBV5-1 and TRBJ1-1, is KAGVTQTPRYLIKTRGQQVTLSCSPISGHRSVSWYQQTPGQGLQFLFEYFSETQRNKGNFPGRFSGRQFSNSRSEMNVSTLELGDSALYLCASSLGAGPEAFFGQGTRLTVV.

The chain uses TRBV21-1 and TRBJ2-2; no check of the table's D call, TRBD1, against the DNA was made. TRBV21-1 is an annotated pseudogene. This CDR3 spans 22 amino acids. The DNA for the CDR3 is TGTGCCAGCAGCAAAAAAAGGGCCGTCTATTTTGAGGGGGCGCGGGACACCGGGGAGCTGTTTTTT. It specifies CASSKKRAVYFEGARDTGELFF.

Points on this clone: Other DNA variants within this sample encode the same CDR3. The chain links TRBV6-5 to TRBJ2-7; D is unclear. The CDR3 runs to 13 residues. Germline V lookup: CDR1 MNHEY, CDR2 SVGAGI. Trimming removed 0 bases at V and 0 bases at J, with 3 bases between. CDR3 loop: CASSYSYSYEQYF. The DNA for the CDR3 is TGTGCCAGCAGTTACTCGTACTCCTACGAGCAGTACTTC.

The chain combines TRBV29-1 with TRBJ1-2, with D possibly TRBD1 on 6 matching bases. CDR3 length: 14 amino acids. V lost 6 bases and J lost 6, with 20 bases in between. Germline-derived CDR1 and CDR2 are SQVTM and ANQGSEA. The CDR3 sequence is CSVDVQGREDGYTF. CDR3 sequence (DNA): TGCAGCGTCGACGTACAGGGAAGAGAGGATGGCTACACCTTC.

To note about this clone: A junction end diverges from the germline sequence, so it may reflect a read error. V is TRBV7-8 and J is TRBJ2-7; D remains ambiguous. The V gene's germline CDR1 is SGHVS and CDR2 FQNEAQ. The CDR3 contains 11 residues. CDR3 nucleotide sequence: TGTGCCAGCAGCTTATCGGTGCATCAACACTTC. Amino acid sequence: CASSLSVHQHF.

The chain recombines TRBV7-9 with TRBJ1-1; TRBD1 is a possible D gene (5 bases). The CDR3 has 16 amino acids. Germline V CDR1 and CDR2: SEHNR, FQNEAQ (reference sequence). Trimming pared 0 bases from V and 6 bases from J, leaving 17 bases between. The CDR3 sequence: CASSLAVGSGGAEAFF. The CDR3 DNA follows: TGTGCCAGCAGCTTAGCGGTCGGTTCAGGAGGGGCTGAAGCTTTCTTT.

This clone was found once. The rearrangement links TRBV19 to TRBJ1-5, with 8 bases aligning to TRBD1. In germline, CDR1 is LNHDA, CDR2 SQIVND (reference sequence). J lost 5 bases, V lost 3 bases, and 12 bases had no gene match. The CDR3 is 17 amino acids. The CDR3 region has the DNA TGTGCCAGTAGTATCGGACAGGGCTATACCTACGATCAGCCCCAGCATTTT. Protein product: CASSIGQGYTYDQPQHF.

This clone occurred once. This chain uses TRBV3-1 (or the pseudogene TRBV3-2) with TRBJ2-3, with TRBD2 matching 8 bases. The germline gives CDR1 LGHDT, CDR2 YNNKEL (reference sequence). Trimming cost V 3 bases and J 4 bases; bases outside gene matches: 12. CDR3 length: 17 amino acids. CDR3 nucleotides: TGTGCCAGCAGCCAGAGCGGAGGACTAGCCGTACCAGATACGCAGTATTTT. As protein: CASSQSGGLAVPDTQYF.

The chain employs TRBV5-4 and TRBJ1-1; D possibly corresponds to TRBD1 (5 bases). The CDR3 loop spans 15 amino acids. V was trimmed by 4 bases and J by 4 bases, leaving 17 bases between them. Germline CDR1 and CDR2: SGHNT and YYREEE (reference sequence). CDR3 region: CASSVPTGGGTEAFF. The CDR3, as DNA: TGTGCCAGCAGCGTACCCACGGGCGGGGGCACTGAAGCTTTCTTT.

This clone has a handful of counts. This chain joins TRBV6-1 and TRBJ2-7, with D possibly TRBD1 on 5 matching bases. This CDR3 spans 14 amino acids. Germline CDR1 and CDR2: MNHNS and SASEGT. V was shortened by 2 bases and J by 2 bases, with 10 bases between the two germline ends. CDR3 sequence reads: CASSEMGRAYEQYF. DNA for the CDR3: TGTGCCAGCAGTGAAATGGGGCGCGCCTACGAGCAGTACTTC.